This record covers a single T cell receptor beta chain. One Seattle source followed patients from active infection through their disease course. This record belongs to a study of blood T cell repertoires in COVID-19. On the study more broadly: Samples came from the United States, Italy and Spain, spanning acute and convalescent COVID-19.

As handled by the study authors: How many nucleated cells were present was estimated from reference gene primer amplification. Only in-frame clones appear in the TCRdb table, and some are missing; sequencing was by immunoSEQ multiplex PCR. Clone size and the V and J calls come from that table; the DNA yielded D and trimming. This sample yields around 210,000 clones, of which roughly four fifths are seen a single time; under 10% belongs to the top ten. Per germline, CDR1 KGHDR and CDR2 SFDVKD. Trimming removed 9 bases from V and 8 bases from J; junction bases left unmatched: 4. The CDR3 consists of 11 residues.

Specimen: peripheral blood. The receptor was derived from an elderly woman with COVID-19, enrolled during active disease. The V and J genes are TRBV24-1 and TRBJ1-2; 8 bases map to TRBD1. The CDR3 DNA follows: TGTGCCACCCGGACAGGGTTGGGCTACACCTTC. Translated, it gives CATRTGLGYTF.